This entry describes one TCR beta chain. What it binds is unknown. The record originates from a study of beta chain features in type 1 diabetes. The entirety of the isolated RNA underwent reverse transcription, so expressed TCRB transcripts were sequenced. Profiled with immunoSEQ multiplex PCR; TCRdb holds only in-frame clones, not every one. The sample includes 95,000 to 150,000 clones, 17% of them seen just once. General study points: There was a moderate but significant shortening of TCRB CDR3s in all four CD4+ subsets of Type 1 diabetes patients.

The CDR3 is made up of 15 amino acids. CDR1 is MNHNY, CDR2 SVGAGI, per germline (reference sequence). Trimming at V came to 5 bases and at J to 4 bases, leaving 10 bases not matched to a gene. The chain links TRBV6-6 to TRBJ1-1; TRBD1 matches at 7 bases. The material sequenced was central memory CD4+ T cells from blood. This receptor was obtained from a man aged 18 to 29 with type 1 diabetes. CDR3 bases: TGTGCCAGCAGTCCAACAGGGGTTAGCGGCACTGAAGCTTTCTTT. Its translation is CASSPTGVSGTEAFF.